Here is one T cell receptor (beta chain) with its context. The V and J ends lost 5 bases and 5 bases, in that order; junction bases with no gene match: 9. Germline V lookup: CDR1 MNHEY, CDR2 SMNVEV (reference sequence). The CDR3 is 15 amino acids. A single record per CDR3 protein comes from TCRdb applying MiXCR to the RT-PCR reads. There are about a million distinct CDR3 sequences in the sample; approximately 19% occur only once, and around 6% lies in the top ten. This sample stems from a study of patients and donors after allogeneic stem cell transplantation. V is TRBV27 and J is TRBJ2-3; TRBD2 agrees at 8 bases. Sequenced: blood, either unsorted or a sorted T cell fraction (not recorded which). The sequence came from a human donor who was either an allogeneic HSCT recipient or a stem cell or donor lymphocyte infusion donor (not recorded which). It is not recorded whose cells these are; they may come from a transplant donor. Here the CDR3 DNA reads TGTGCCAGCAGTACCCGGCGGGGGGCCGGAGATACGCAGTATTTT. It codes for CASSTRRGAGDTQYF.